A single sample is the source of the 18 T cell receptor beta chains below, sequenced in a study of beta chain features in type 1 diabetes. Study-wide results and limits: TCRB CDR3 length was moderately but significantly reduced in all four CD4+ subsets of Type 1 diabetes patients.

All of the isolated RNA was reverse transcribed, so expressed TCRB transcripts were sequenced. Here immunoSEQ multiplex PCR was the method, and the copy in TCRdb shows in-frame clones only, minus some. This sample has more than 300,000 clones, with approximately 12% found just once. For these receptors, no antigen is known. Sequenced: naive CD4+ T cells from blood. Receptor source: a woman aged 18-30 years with type 1 diabetes.

The V and J genes are TRBV28 and TRBJ2-7; D ambiguous. The germline V gene has CDR1 MDHEN and CDR2 SYDVKM. This CDR3 is built from 13 residues. The V end was cut by 4 bases, the J end by 0 bases, with 7 bases between. This CDR3 reads CASSSQNSYEQYF. The CDR3, as DNA: TGTGCCAGCAGTTCTCAGAACTCCTACGAGCAGTACTTC.

The chain couples TRBV29-1 to TRBJ1-4, with TRBD1 as a possible D gene (5 bases). The CDR3 covers 14 residues. V was clipped by 4 bases and J by 8 bases, with 17 bases between them. Germline CDR1 is SQVTM and CDR2 is ANQGSEA. DNA of the CDR3: TGCAGCGTTGGCGGGACCCCGGACAACGAAAAACTGTTTTTT. This gives the protein CSVGGTPDNEKLFF.

This clone was found a few times. The rearrangement joins TRBV6-5 to TRBJ1-1; D is perhaps TRBD1 (6 bases). The CDR3 runs 11 residues. In germline, CDR1 is MNHEY, CDR2 SVGAGI. V gave up 8 bases and J gave up 7 bases, with 11 bases separating them. CDR3 in DNA: TGTGCCAGCGGGGGGGCGGTTGAAGCTTTCTTT. Protein: CASGGAVEAFF.

The J gene is TRBJ1-2, the V gene TRBV25-1; 9 nucleotides align to TRBD1. Trimming removed 7 bases from V and 8 bases from J; junction bases left unmatched: 11. In germline, CDR1 is MGHDK, CDR2 SYGVNS. The CDR3 runs to 14 residues. CDR3 amino acids: CASTKVGQGEGYTF. The CDR3 nucleotides are TGTGCCAGCACCAAGGTGGGACAGGGTGAAGGCTACACCTTC.

This clone was seen a few times. The chain carries TRBV7-9 and TRBJ2-5; 8 bases agree with TRBD2. The length of the CDR3 is 14 residues. V gave up 3 bases and J gave up 4 bases; unmatched junction bases: 4. The germline CDR1 and CDR2 sequences are SEHNR and FQNEAQ (reference sequence). The CDR3 sequence is CASSLAAGGETQYF. CDR3 DNA sequence: TGTGCCAGCAGCTTGGCTGCGGGAGGAGAGACCCAGTACTTC. Filled out from reference TRBV7-9 and TRBJ2-5, the complete variable domain reads DTGVSQNPRHKITKRGQNVTFRCDPISEHNRLYWYRQTLGQGPEFLTYFQNEAQLEKSRLLSDRFSAERPKGSFSTLEIQRTEQGDSAMYLCASSLAAGGETQYFGPGTRLLVL.

This clone was seen a handful of times. CDR3 in amino acids: CASRTGTRSDTQYF. As DNA, the CDR3 is TGTGCCAGCAGAACAGGGACTAGATCAGATACGCAGTATTTT. The chain combines TRBV6-6 with TRBJ2-3; 8 bases fit TRBD2. Germline lookup yields CDR1 MNHNY and CDR2 SVGAGI (reference sequence). Trimming cost V 6 bases and J 4 bases; bases outside gene matches: 6. This CDR3 contains 14 residues.

In this sample, this clone turned up a few times. This chain connects TRBV19 to TRBJ2-1, with D possibly TRBD1 on 6 matching bases. The germline V and J ends were trimmed by 9 bases and 14 bases, with 8 bases remaining between them. From germline, CDR1 is LNHDA and CDR2 SQIVND (reference sequence). The CDR3 covers 8 residues. CDR3 DNA sequence: TGTGCCAGCCCAGGGGAGTTCTTC. Translating gives CASPGEFF. The full variable domain, completed using reference TRBV19 and TRBJ2-1, is DGGITQSPKYLFRKEGQNVTLSCEQNLNHDAMYWYRQDPGQGLRLIYYSQIVNDFQKGDIAEGYSVSREKKESFPLTVTSAQKNPTAFYLCASPGEFFGPGTRLTVL.

This sequence joins TRBV7-9 and TRBJ2-6; weak D call: TRBD1 (6 bases). Germline CDR1 reads SEHNR; CDR2 reads FQNEAQ (reference sequence). Trimming took off 3 bases at V and 2 bases at J, with 8 bases between the two ends. CDR3 length: 15 residues. The CDR3 coding sequence is TGTGCCAGCAGCTTTGAGGGGGCTGGGGCCAACGTCCTGACTTTC. This translates into CASSFEGAGANVLTF.

This clone has a handful of counts. At the DNA level, this CDR3 is encoded by other sequences in the same sample as well. This chain uses TRBV7-2 with TRBJ2-2, with TRBD1 as a possible D gene (5 bases). The CDR3 is 14 amino acids. From germline, CDR1 is SGHTA and CDR2 FQGNSA. Trimming removed 1 base at V and 2 bases at J, with 5 bases between. CDR3 in amino acids: CASSLGGNTGELFF. Here the CDR3 DNA reads TGTGCCAGCAGCTTAGGGGGCAACACCGGGGAGCTGTTTTTT.

This clone turned up a few times. V gene TRBV28 combines with J gene TRBJ1-1, with D unclear. V lost 3 bases, J lost 0 bases, and 11 bases lay in between. Germline V CDR1 and CDR2: MDHEN, SYDVKM. This CDR3 is 15 amino acids long. DNA of the CDR3: TGTGCCAGCAGTTTCCGCGGCAGAATGAACACTGAAGCTTTCTTT. Protein sequence: CASSFRGRMNTEAFF.

This clone was seen a few times. V gene TRBV9 combines with J gene TRBJ1-4; TRBD1 agrees at 11 bases. Germline CDR1 and CDR2: SGDLS and YYNGEE. The ends lost 3 bases at V and 5 bases at J; junction bases unmatched: 3. This CDR3 contains 15 residues. DNA for the CDR3: TGTGCCAGCAGCGCTGGGGACAGGGGGAATGAAAAACTGTTTTTT. As protein: CASSAGDRGNEKLFF.

The rearrangement joins TRBV4-3 to TRBJ2-7; 10 bases map to TRBD1. The trim removed 4 bases at V and 1 base at J, leaving 10 bases unmatched. The CDR3 contains 17 residues. Germline V lookup: CDR1 LGHNA, CDR2 YSLEER. DNA for the CDR3: TGCGCCAGCAGCCCGCACTCACCGGGACAGGGGTCCTACGAGCAGTACTTC. It is translated as CASSPHSPGQGSYEQYF.

This clone was seen only a few times. The chain combines TRBV7-9 with TRBJ1-1; 12 bases are shared with TRBD1. CDR3 length: 16 amino acids. In germline, CDR1 is SEHNR, CDR2 FQNEAQ (reference sequence). After removal of 5 bases from V and 6 bases from J, the junction contained 10 bases not matched to a gene. CDR3 in amino acids: CASSPGTGGIEPEAFF. In DNA, the CDR3 is TGTGCCAGCAGCCCCGGGACAGGGGGCATCGAACCTGAAGCTTTCTTT.

This chain links TRBV2 with TRBJ2-7; weak D call: TRBD2 (5 bases). CDR3 length: 11 residues. Trimming removed 1 base from V and 9 bases from J, with 7 bases in between. Germline CDR1 reads SNHLY; CDR2 reads FYNNEI. The CDR3 bases are TGTGCCAGCAGTGAAGTGGCGGGGCAGTACTTC. Amino acid sequence: CASSEVAGQYF.

This clone came up a few times. The V call is TRBV7-2, the J call TRBJ2-2; 12 nucleotides match TRBD2. The CDR3 has 14 residues. Germline V lookup: CDR1 SGHTA, CDR2 FQGNSA. Trimming at V came to 9 bases and at J to 5 bases, leaving 4 bases not matched to a gene. The CDR3 reads CASMLAGGTGELFF. In nucleotides, the CDR3 is TGTGCCAGTATGCTAGCGGGAGGGACCGGGGAGCTGTTTTTT.

The CDR3, as DNA: TGTGCCAGCAGCAGACTTAGCGGGAGCGTCTGGAATGAGCAGTTCTTC. It yields the protein CASSRLSGSVWNEQFF. The chain has TRBV7-9 and TRBJ2-1, with TRBD2 matching 9 bases. Germline V gene data show CDR1 as SEHNR and CDR2 as FQNEAQ (reference sequence). V was pared by 5 bases and J by 7 bases, with 12 bases of the junction left unmatched. The CDR3 consists of 16 residues.

This clone was observed a few times. The chain has TRBV7-9 and TRBJ1-6, with TRBD1 matching over 9 bases. The CDR3 is made up of 15 amino acids. From germline, CDR1 is SEHNR and CDR2 FQNEAQ (reference sequence). J gave up 14 bases and V 5 bases, and 13 bases lay outside the gene matches. CDR3 nucleotides: TGTGCCAGCAGCGCGGCCGGGACAGGGATATCTTCCCTCCACTTT. Protein: CASSAAGTGISSLHF.

A few counts support this clone. This chain uses TRBV28 with TRBJ2-7; D is perhaps TRBD2 (6 bases). The V end lost 6 bases, the J end lost 3 bases, and 12 bases lay between the germline ends. The CDR3 consists of 13 residues. Germline assignment: CDR1 MDHEN and CDR2 SYDVKM. The CDR3 DNA follows: TGTGCCAGCAGGGGGGACTTCATCTACGAGCAGTACTTC. This gives the protein CASRGDFIYEQYF.